A single sample gave rise to the 24 T cell receptor beta chains below, sequenced in a study of T cells in Graves' hyperthyroidism and ophthalmopathy. RNA transcripts were the template for amplifying TCR beta CDR3 regions. With the HTBI primer set, the TCR CDR3 went through a first round of RT-PCR. TCRdb processed the multiplex PCR reads anew with MiXCR; each CDR3 protein has one entry. The sample lists about 560,000 distinct CDR3 sequences, roughly 17% occurring once. The sequenced sample consisted of blood. The receptor source for this set is a woman aged 18-35 years with Graves' hyperthyroidism.

This chain uses TRBV12-3 or TRBV12-4 with TRBJ2-7, with TRBD1 matching over 11 bases. This CDR3 contains 14 residues. Unmatched junction bases numbered 6, after V lost 8 bases and J lost 3 bases. Here the CDR3 reads CASHPGQGVYEQYF. CDR3 bases: TGTGCCAGCCACCCGGGACAGGGGGTCTACGAGCAGTACTTC.

The CDR3 DNA reads as TGCAGTGCTAGAGTCCCGACAGGGACTGAAGCTTTCTTT. Protein product: CSARVPTGTEAFF. The chain employs TRBV20-1 and TRBJ1-1; 7 positions match TRBD1. V dropped 1 base and J dropped 5; count of bases not matched to a gene: 4. The CDR3 contains 13 residues. Per the germline V gene, CDR1 is DFQATT and CDR2 is SNEGSKA (reference sequence).

This clonotype has only a few counts. CDR3 in DNA: TGTGCCAGCAGTTACTCGACAGGGGGCGAAAACGGGGAGCTGTTTTTT. The encoded protein is CASSYSTGGENGELFF. The rearrangement uses TRBV6-6 and TRBJ2-2; 10 bases are shared with TRBD1. Germline V gene data show CDR1 as MNHNY and CDR2 as SVGAGI (reference sequence). The CDR3 runs 16 residues. J lost 7 bases, V lost 0 bases, and 5 bases had no gene match.

The chain has TRBV7-2 and TRBJ2-7; TRBD1 agrees at 9 bases. Losses at the gene ends were 0 bases for V and 1 base for J; bases not matched to a gene: 7. The V gene's germline CDR1 is SGHTA and CDR2 FQGNSA. This CDR3 has 17 amino acids. CDR3 nucleotides: TGTGCCAGCAGCTTAGCTTACAGGGGGCGCTTATCCTACGAGCAGTACTTC. Protein: CASSLAYRGRLSYEQYF.

This clonotype was recorded at least ten times. This chain links TRBV11-2 with TRBJ2-7, with TRBD2 identical over 14 bases. From germline, CDR1 is SGHAT and CDR2 FQNNGV. V shed 5 bases, J shed 6 bases, and the junction held 6 bases outside the gene matches. The CDR3 is made up of 15 amino acids. DNA of the CDR3: TGTGCCAGCAGCGCGGGACTAGCGGGAGAAAGCGAGCAGTACTTC. Translating gives CASSAGLAGESEQYF.

This clonotype was found a few times. The chain joins TRBV15 to TRBJ2-1; 7 nucleotides align to TRBD2. CDR1 and CDR2 from the germline V gene are LNHNV and YYDKDF (reference sequence). The V segment lost 0 bases and the J segment 9 bases; nucleotides outside the gene matches: 11. The CDR3 is 16 amino acids. DNA for the CDR3: TGTGCCACCAGCAGAGATCGGGCAGCGGGAAACTTTGAGCAGTTCTTC. Amino acids: CATSRDRAAGNFEQFF.

The chain recombines TRBV10-3 with TRBJ1-2, with unresolved D. V lost 4 bases and J lost 5, with 11 bases in between. This CDR3 region has 13 residues. The germline V gene has CDR1 ENHRY and CDR2 SYGVKD. The CDR3 protein is CAISVQRVYGYTF. CDR3 bases: TGTGCCATCAGTGTTCAGCGGGTTTATGGCTACACCTTC.

As to this clonotype: The conserved phenylalanine or tryptophan is not found at the CDR3 terminus, so this likely reflects a read error. CDR3 nucleotides: TGTGCCAGCAGCATGGGGACTACAGCGGGCGAGCAGTACCTC. It translates to CASSMGTTAGEQYL. This chain connects TRBV9 to TRBJ2-7, with 7 bases aligning to TRBD2. CDR1 SGDLS and CDR2 YYNGEE come from the germline V gene. This CDR3 comprises 14 residues. The V and J ends lost 4 bases and 6 bases, in that order; junction bases with no gene match: 10.

With regard to this clonotype: With a much larger clone just one base away, this may be a read error. V is TRBV3-1 and J is TRBJ2-1; D unresolved. The V gene's germline CDR1 is LGHDT and CDR2 YNNKEL (reference sequence). This CDR3 region has 14 residues. V lost 1 base to trimming and J lost 9 bases, with 13 bases between them. The CDR3 is CASSQAYYLSEQFF. CDR3 DNA: TGTGCCAGCAGCCAAGCGTATTACCTCAGTGAGCAGTTCTTC.

The chain recombines TRBV6-2 or TRBV6-3 with TRBJ2-5; no reliable D call. Germline V gene lookup returns CDR1 MNHEY and CDR2 SVGEGT. This CDR3 comprises 14 residues. Trimming cost V 2 bases and J 2 bases, with 9 bases left between them. The DNA of the CDR3 is TGTGCCAGCAGTTACGAGGCCGATCAAGAGACCCAGTACTTC. Protein sequence: CASSYEADQETQYF.

This rearrangement joins TRBV25-1 to TRBJ2-1; D possibly corresponds to TRBD1 (5 bases). This CDR3 comprises 16 residues. CDR1 is MGHDK, CDR2 SYGVNS, per germline. The V end lost 3 bases, the J end lost 0 bases, and 12 bases lay between the germline ends. CDR3 sequence (DNA): TGTGCCAGCAGTGATCTTGGGGCAGTCTCCTACAATGAGCAGTTCTTC. Its translation is CASSDLGAVSYNEQFF.

In its sample, this clonotype was seen many times. This chain links TRBV30 with TRBJ2-3, with no clear D. This CDR3 region has 14 residues. Trimming removed 4 bases at V and 2 bases at J, with 13 bases between. Germline-derived CDR1 and CDR2 are GTSNPN and SVGIG (reference sequence). Written as DNA, the CDR3 is TGTGCCTGGATAAGAAGTTTGTACACAGATACGCAGTATTTT. Residues: CAWIRSLYTDTQYF.

The chain employs TRBV11-2 and TRBJ2-7, with D tentatively TRBD2 (5 bases). The ends were cut back, 2 bases at V and 1 base at J, with 18 bases in the middle. Germline assignment: CDR1 SGHAT and CDR2 FQNNGV. The CDR3 spans 17 residues. The CDR3 protein is CASSLTIRATGSYEQYF. The DNA of the CDR3 is TGTGCCAGCAGCTTAACGATTCGAGCGACGGGATCCTACGAGCAGTACTTC. The full variable domain, completed using reference TRBV11-2 and TRBJ2-7, is EAGVAQSPRYKIIEKRQSVAFWCNPISGHATLYWYQQILGQGPKLLIQFQNNGVVDDSQLPKDRFSAERLKGVDSTLKIQPAKLEDSAVYLCASSLTIRATGSYEQYFGPGTRLTVT.

This clonotype was counted a few times. V is TRBV5-6 and J is TRBJ2-3; 16 bases agree with TRBD2. V lost 5 bases and J lost 4; bases outside the gene matches: 13. Germline V gives CDR1 SGHDT, CDR2 YYEEEE. The CDR3 covers 19 residues. For the CDR3, the DNA is TGTGCCAGCAGTCTCACGGGACTAGCGGGAGGGCCGAGGGCAGATACGCAGTATTTT. It yields the protein CASSLTGLAGGPRADTQYF.

This clonotype was observed at least ten times. The chain links TRBV5-1 to TRBJ2-1, with TRBD2 as a possible D gene (5 bases). V was shortened by 0 bases and J by 4 bases, with 8 bases between the two germline ends. The germline gives CDR1 SGHRS, CDR2 YFSETQ. This CDR3 contains 14 residues. The CDR3 sequence is CASSLAAEYNEQFF. CDR3 DNA: TGCGCCAGCAGCTTGGCAGCGGAGTACAATGAGCAGTTCTTC.

CDR3 sequence reads: CASSALDENTGELFF. The CDR3 nucleotides are TGTGCCAGCAGTGCCCTTGACGAGAACACCGGGGAGCTGTTTTTT. The V and J genes are TRBV12-3 or TRBV12-4 and TRBJ2-2; D gene uncertain. Trimming left V 5 bases short and J 1 base short, with 11 bases between. This CDR3 has 15 amino acids.

This clonotype was seen ten or more times. This chain joins TRBV13 and TRBJ2-5, with a weak D call TRBD2 (6 bases). Germline loops: CDR1 PRHDT, CDR2 FYEKMQ (reference sequence). V was pared by 0 bases and J by 5 bases, with 10 bases between. The CDR3 runs to 14 residues. The CDR3 region is CASSLGIRGETQYF. The CDR3 bases are TGTGCCAGCAGCTTAGGTATTCGGGGGGAGACCCAGTACTTC.

This clonotype has a count of ten or more. V gene TRBV7-9 combines with J gene TRBJ2-7, with TRBD2 matching over 11 bases. V lost 8 bases to trimming and J lost 7 bases; unmatched junction nucleotides: 10. Germline V lookup: CDR1 SEHNR, CDR2 FQNEAQ (reference sequence). CDR3 length equals 14 residues. CDR3 amino acids: CASAPTASGREQYF. The CDR3 DNA is TGTGCCAGCGCCCCCACTGCTAGCGGGAGGGAGCAGTACTTC.

This clonotype has a count of ten or more. The DNA for the CDR3 is TGTGCCAGCAGCCTTAATAGCGGGGGGGCCTTCGGTGAGCAGTTCTTC. Protein: CASSLNSGGAFGEQFF. The chain couples TRBV7-2 to TRBJ2-1, with 11 bases matching TRBD2. Germline values: CDR1 SGHTA, CDR2 FQGNSA. The CDR3 sequence is 16 residues long. With 5 bases clipped from V and 9 bases from J, the junction kept 12 bases outside the gene matches.

This clonotype was counted ten times or more. The gene calls are TRBV10-3 and TRBJ2-5, with 9 bases that match TRBD1. Losses at the gene ends were 3 bases for V and 4 bases for J; bases not matched to a gene: 6. CDR1 is ENHRY and CDR2 is SYGVKD in the germline V gene. This CDR3 has 15 residues. CDR3 residues: CAISEGGQGLETQYF. The CDR3 DNA sequence: TGTGCCATCAGTGAAGGTGGACAGGGGTTAGAGACCCAGTACTTC.

The chain couples TRBV7-9 to TRBJ2-7, with a weak D call TRBD2 (5 bases). CDR3 size: 15 residues. Trimming pared 1 base from V and 2 bases from J, leaving 12 bases between. Germline loops: CDR1 SEHNR, CDR2 FQNEAQ (reference sequence). The CDR3 DNA is TGTGCCAGCAGCTTAGAGTCTAGCTATACCTACGAGCAGTACTTC. Encoded protein: CASSLESSYTYEQYF.

The V gene is TRBV29-1, the J gene TRBJ2-7; the match to TRBD1 covers 9 bases. The CDR3 loop spans 13 amino acids. Trimming at V came to 5 bases and at J to 6 bases, leaving 8 bases not matched to a gene. Germline lookup yields CDR1 SQVTM and CDR2 ANQGSEA. Here the CDR3 DNA reads TGCAGCGTTACATCCGGACAGGGGATCGAGCAGTACTTC. This sequence encodes CSVTSGQGIEQYF.

This clonotype was detected only a few times. This chain connects TRBV20-1 to TRBJ2-7, with 11 bases that match TRBD2. Germline V lookup: CDR1 DFQATT, CDR2 SNEGSKA (reference sequence). Losses at the gene ends were 3 bases for V and 2 bases for J; bases not matched to a gene: 15. The CDR3 is 18 residues long. The CDR3 is CSARDLTSGSSRPYEQYF. In nucleotides, the CDR3 is TGCAGTGCTAGGGACCTAACTAGCGGGAGCTCGAGGCCCTACGAGCAGTACTTC.

This clonotype showed up many times. The chain has TRBV5-1 and TRBJ1-1, with a weak D call TRBD1 (5 bases). CDR1 is SGHRS, CDR2 YFSETQ, per germline. The CDR3 spans 15 residues. Trimming cost V 0 bases and J 0 bases, with 9 bases left between them. The CDR3: CASSLARVLNTEAFF. The CDR3 DNA sequence: TGCGCCAGCAGCTTGGCCAGGGTCTTGAACACTGAAGCTTTCTTT.